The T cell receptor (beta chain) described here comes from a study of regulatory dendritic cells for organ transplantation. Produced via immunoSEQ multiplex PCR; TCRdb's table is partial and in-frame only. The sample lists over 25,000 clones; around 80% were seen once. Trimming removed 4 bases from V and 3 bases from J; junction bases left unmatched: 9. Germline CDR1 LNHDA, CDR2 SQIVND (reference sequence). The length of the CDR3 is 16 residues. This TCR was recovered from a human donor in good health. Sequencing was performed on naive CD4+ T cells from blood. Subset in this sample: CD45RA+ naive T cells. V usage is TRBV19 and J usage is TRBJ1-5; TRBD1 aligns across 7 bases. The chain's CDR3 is CASSKSSGTVNQPQHF. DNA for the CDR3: TGTGCCAGTAGTAAATCCTCCGGGACAGTCAATCAGCCCCAGCATTTT. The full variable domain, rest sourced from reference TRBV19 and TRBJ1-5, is DGGITQSPKYLFRKEGQNVTLSCEQNLNHDAMYWYRQDPGQGLRLIYYSQIVNDFQKGDIAEGYSVSREKKESFPLTVTSAQKNPTAFYLCASSKSSGTVNQPQHFGDGTRLSIL.